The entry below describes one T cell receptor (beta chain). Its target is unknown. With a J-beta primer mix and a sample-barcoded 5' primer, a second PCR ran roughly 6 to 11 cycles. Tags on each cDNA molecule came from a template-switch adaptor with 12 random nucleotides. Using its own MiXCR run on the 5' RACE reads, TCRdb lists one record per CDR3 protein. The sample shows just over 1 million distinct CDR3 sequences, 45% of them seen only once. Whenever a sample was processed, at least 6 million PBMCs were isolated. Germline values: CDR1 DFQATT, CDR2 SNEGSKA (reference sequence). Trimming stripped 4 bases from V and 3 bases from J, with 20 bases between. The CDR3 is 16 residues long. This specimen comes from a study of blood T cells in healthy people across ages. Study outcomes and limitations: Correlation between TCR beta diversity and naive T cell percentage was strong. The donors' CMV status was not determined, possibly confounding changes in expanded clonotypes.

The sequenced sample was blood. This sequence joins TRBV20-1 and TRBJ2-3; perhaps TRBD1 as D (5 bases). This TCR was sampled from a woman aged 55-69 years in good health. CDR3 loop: CSATTSRAVRTDTQYF. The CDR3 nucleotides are TGCAGTGCTACGACCTCCAGGGCGGTGAGGACAGATACGCAGTATTTT.